This TCR beta chain was identified in a study of shared clonotypes between healthy human individuals (dated by TCRdb to the early 2020s). At the level of the whole study: A few men and two women, aged 18 to 49 years, made up the cohort. For each donor, CD4 naive and CD4 memory were each given three plates, CD8 naive was given two plates, and CD8 memory was given one plate. To estimate repertoire size and how much clonotypes are shared between individuals, the study performed deep sequencing of blood TCR repertoires from a few healthy adults. Different laboratories and diverse techniques were used to prepare libraries and sequence TCR repertoires, to increase sequencing depth and limit assay-specific biases. Each donor's leukapheresis produced roughly between about 0.9 and 9.5 billion PBMCs.

From a lookup of the germline V gene (reference sequence), CDR1 and CDR2 are DFQATT and SNEGSKA. There are 9 amino acids in the CDR3, from cysteine to phenylalanine inclusive. Only CDR3 DNA is held: 27 bases, read in frame from base 1. A word on this clone: What this receptor recognizes is not known. The junction does not match germline at one end; this may be a read error.

Donors were healthy HIV-negative adults with no recently reported acute infections or vaccinations. Every donor was a Caucasian adult living in Nashville, Tennessee, USA. CD8 memory samples were composed of magnetically selected CD45RO+ cells combined with CCR7-negative CD45RA+ effector memory (TemRA) cells. After blood collection by leukapheresis, PBMCs were isolated using Ficoll-Histopaque density gradient centrifugation and then cryopreserved in the vapor phase of liquid nitrogen. Analytical flow cytometry was used to check the purity and quantity of every magnetically sorted T cell population. From each sorted fraction, genomic DNA was isolated and quantified by UV absorbance on a Nanodrop 2000c. Beyond this particular receptor, the publication reports: Clonotypes shared by all four sorted-subset donors showed higher generation probabilities than non-shared clonotypes. Estimated clonotype richness was generally larger for naive than for memory subsets. Only blood was sampled, and tissue TCR repertoires likely differ from those in blood. Because the study included a small number of donors, the genetic and exposure-history diversity represented was limited. Pairwise subsampling led to the expectation that sequencing depth would affect the degree of clonotype sharing among donors. Even with the large sequencing depth, rarefaction of the sorted-subset datasets indicated that sequencing was incomplete. When a few donors were compared, the shared fraction of clonotypes was around 5% for naive CD4, 3% to 4% for naive CD8, more than 2% for memory CD4, and 0.35% to 0.4% for memory CD8.

TCR CDR3 regions were amplified from genomic DNA by multiplex PCR using the deep immunoSEQ assay. For each cell subset, the extracted genomic DNA was distributed evenly across all wells of several immunoSEQ 96-well plates, and each plate served as one replicate. For sorted subsets, 200 to 250 ng of genomic DNA, equivalent to around 29,000 T cell genomes, went into each replicate PCR. Purified libraries were measured with a Qubit 3.0 fluorometer, size-checked on a Bioanalyzer 2100, and measured again with the KAPA Library Quantification kit. Each immunoSEQ 96-well plate was sequenced on its own single-read 150-cycle Illumina NextSeq 550 flow cell. Processing in the source paper ran as follows. Because the immunoSEQ output held only junctional sequences and lacked quality scores, the filtering could not match the filtering applied to full-length reads. To assign V/J genes and CDR3, sequences were annotated using PyIR, a Python wrapper for IgBLAST v1.9, with IMGT germline references. Reads were removed for weak V/J assignments (E-value above 1e-6), missing CDR3, stop codons, out-of-frame junctions, or ambiguous translated residues. A V3J clonotype was defined by an identical inferred V gene, J gene, and CDR3 amino acid sequence. The percentage overlap between two repertoires was calculated by dividing the number of shared unique clonotypes by the size of the smaller repertoire. RTK rarefaction, the Chao1 estimator, and Recon v2.1 estimates of unobserved clonotypes were used to assess repertoire richness. Generation probabilities were computed with OLGA for all TCRbeta clonotypes obtained by the gDNA method from a handful of donors. TCRdb re-hosts the immuneACCESS table, in-frame sequences only. Its copies lack some clones; in the studies checked, an unresolved V gene accounts for under half of them, and the cause for the rest is not known. The DNA was the basis for D and trimming; V, J and clone size are from that table. The sample records roughly 700,000 clones, roughly 88% of which are singletons. Clones ranked in the top ten supply less than 40% of the sample.

Recombination joined TRBV20-1 with TRBJ1-2; a confident D gene designation cannot be given. The sequencing sample was made of memory CD8+ T cells from PBMCs. The cell subset or site label, as the study defines it: CD45RO+ cells pooled with CCR7-negative TemRA cells. The TCR originated in a man aged 18 to 35 in good health. Some clones in this sample may be carry-over from other donors' samples. This receptor has the CDR3 CSARDPDLF. The DNA reads as follows: TGCAGTGCTAGAGACCCGGACCTCTTC.